This T cell receptor beta chain was found in a study of Ad26.COV2.S vaccination and SARS-CoV-2 variants. Study results and limitations: Substantial breadth was reported for post-vaccination spike-specific CD8+ and CD4+ T cells. Measurement of non-spike TCR breadth gave similar results in vaccine and placebo recipients.

The treatment is: roughly 18 received Ad26.COV2.S at low or high dose, single or two shots; roughly 5 received placebo; per-sample allocation not given. Following the first vaccine or placebo injection, samples were taken on day 63. Donation came from an adult in Boston who was aged 18-55 years. Expressing Wuhan-strain SARS-CoV-2 spike, an Ad26 vector served as the vaccine. Points on this clone: Its antigen is undetermined.

The protocol was immunoSEQ multiplex PCR, while the TCRdb copy is restricted to in-frame clones and leaves out a portion. The sample consists of about 420,000 clones, 85% to 90% of them appearing once. The J segment lost 4 bases and the V segment lost 5 bases, leaving 4 bases of the junction unmatched. Germline V gene lookup returns CDR1 SEHNR and CDR2 FQNEAQ (reference sequence). The CDR3 has 15 amino acids. The source is a person aged 18-65 years who received the Ad26.COV2.S COVID-19 vaccine or a placebo. Sample: peripheral blood, taken in a trial of Ad26.COV2.S vaccine versus placebo. V usage is TRBV7-9 and J usage is TRBJ2-6; 8 bases line up with TRBD1. The CDR3 loop is CASSPQGAGANVLTF. The CDR3, as DNA: TGTGCCAGCAGCCCCCAGGGGGCCGGGGCCAACGTCCTGACTTTC. The full variable domain, in which reference TRBV7-9 and TRBJ2-6 provide the parts outside the CDR3, is DTGVSQNPRHKITKRGQNVTFRCDPISEHNRLYWYRQTLGQGPEFLTYFQNEAQLEKSRLLSDRFSAERPKGSFSTLEIQRTEQGDSAMYLCASSPQGAGANVLTFGAGSRLTVL.